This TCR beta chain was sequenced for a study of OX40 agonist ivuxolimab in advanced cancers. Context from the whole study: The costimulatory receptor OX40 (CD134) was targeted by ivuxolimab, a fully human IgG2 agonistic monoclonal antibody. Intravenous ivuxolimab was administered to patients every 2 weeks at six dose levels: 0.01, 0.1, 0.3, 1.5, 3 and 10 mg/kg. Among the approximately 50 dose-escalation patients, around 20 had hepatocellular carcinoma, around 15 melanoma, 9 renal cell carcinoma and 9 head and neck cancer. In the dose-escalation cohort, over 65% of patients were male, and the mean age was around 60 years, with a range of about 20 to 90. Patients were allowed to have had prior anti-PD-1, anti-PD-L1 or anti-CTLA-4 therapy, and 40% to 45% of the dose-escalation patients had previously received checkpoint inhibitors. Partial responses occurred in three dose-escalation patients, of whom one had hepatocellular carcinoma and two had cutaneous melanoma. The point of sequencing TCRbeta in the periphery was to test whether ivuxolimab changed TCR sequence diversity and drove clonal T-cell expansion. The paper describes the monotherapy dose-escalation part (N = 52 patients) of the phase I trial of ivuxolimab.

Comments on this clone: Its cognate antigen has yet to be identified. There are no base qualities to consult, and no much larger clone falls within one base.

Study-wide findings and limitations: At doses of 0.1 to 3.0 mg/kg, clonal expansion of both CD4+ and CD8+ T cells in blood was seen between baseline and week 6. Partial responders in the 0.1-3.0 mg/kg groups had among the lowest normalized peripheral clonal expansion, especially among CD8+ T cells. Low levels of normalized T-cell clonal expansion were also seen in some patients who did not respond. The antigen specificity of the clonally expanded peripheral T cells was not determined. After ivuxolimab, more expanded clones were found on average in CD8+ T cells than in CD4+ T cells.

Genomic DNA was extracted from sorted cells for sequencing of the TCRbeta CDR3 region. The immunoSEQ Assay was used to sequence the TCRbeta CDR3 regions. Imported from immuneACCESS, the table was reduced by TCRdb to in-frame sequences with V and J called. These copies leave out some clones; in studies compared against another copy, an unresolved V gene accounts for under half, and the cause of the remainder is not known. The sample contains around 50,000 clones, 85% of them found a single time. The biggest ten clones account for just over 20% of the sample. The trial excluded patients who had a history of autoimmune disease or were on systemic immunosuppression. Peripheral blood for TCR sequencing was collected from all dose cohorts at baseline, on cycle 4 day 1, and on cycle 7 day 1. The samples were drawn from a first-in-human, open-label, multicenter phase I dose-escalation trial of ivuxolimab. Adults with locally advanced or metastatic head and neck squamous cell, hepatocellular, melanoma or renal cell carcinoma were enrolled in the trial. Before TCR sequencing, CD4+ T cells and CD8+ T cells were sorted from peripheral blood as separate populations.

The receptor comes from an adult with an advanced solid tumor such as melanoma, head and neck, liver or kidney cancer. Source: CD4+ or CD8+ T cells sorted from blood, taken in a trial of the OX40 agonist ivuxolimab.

The DNA reads as follows: TGTGCCAGCAGTGACCCCCCTCTCACCGGGGAGCTGTTTTTT. The encoded protein is CASSDPPLTGELFF. The chain is encoded by TRBV2 joined to TRBJ2-2; the D gene lacks a confident call. The CDR3 spans 14 residues, from the cysteine through the phenylalanine. CDR3 DNA is the only sequence kept; it has 42 bases, read in frame from the first base. The germline V gene supplies CDR1 SNHLY and CDR2 FYNNEI. A distance of 9 bases separates the germline ends of V and J, which lose 3 bases and 4 bases respectively.